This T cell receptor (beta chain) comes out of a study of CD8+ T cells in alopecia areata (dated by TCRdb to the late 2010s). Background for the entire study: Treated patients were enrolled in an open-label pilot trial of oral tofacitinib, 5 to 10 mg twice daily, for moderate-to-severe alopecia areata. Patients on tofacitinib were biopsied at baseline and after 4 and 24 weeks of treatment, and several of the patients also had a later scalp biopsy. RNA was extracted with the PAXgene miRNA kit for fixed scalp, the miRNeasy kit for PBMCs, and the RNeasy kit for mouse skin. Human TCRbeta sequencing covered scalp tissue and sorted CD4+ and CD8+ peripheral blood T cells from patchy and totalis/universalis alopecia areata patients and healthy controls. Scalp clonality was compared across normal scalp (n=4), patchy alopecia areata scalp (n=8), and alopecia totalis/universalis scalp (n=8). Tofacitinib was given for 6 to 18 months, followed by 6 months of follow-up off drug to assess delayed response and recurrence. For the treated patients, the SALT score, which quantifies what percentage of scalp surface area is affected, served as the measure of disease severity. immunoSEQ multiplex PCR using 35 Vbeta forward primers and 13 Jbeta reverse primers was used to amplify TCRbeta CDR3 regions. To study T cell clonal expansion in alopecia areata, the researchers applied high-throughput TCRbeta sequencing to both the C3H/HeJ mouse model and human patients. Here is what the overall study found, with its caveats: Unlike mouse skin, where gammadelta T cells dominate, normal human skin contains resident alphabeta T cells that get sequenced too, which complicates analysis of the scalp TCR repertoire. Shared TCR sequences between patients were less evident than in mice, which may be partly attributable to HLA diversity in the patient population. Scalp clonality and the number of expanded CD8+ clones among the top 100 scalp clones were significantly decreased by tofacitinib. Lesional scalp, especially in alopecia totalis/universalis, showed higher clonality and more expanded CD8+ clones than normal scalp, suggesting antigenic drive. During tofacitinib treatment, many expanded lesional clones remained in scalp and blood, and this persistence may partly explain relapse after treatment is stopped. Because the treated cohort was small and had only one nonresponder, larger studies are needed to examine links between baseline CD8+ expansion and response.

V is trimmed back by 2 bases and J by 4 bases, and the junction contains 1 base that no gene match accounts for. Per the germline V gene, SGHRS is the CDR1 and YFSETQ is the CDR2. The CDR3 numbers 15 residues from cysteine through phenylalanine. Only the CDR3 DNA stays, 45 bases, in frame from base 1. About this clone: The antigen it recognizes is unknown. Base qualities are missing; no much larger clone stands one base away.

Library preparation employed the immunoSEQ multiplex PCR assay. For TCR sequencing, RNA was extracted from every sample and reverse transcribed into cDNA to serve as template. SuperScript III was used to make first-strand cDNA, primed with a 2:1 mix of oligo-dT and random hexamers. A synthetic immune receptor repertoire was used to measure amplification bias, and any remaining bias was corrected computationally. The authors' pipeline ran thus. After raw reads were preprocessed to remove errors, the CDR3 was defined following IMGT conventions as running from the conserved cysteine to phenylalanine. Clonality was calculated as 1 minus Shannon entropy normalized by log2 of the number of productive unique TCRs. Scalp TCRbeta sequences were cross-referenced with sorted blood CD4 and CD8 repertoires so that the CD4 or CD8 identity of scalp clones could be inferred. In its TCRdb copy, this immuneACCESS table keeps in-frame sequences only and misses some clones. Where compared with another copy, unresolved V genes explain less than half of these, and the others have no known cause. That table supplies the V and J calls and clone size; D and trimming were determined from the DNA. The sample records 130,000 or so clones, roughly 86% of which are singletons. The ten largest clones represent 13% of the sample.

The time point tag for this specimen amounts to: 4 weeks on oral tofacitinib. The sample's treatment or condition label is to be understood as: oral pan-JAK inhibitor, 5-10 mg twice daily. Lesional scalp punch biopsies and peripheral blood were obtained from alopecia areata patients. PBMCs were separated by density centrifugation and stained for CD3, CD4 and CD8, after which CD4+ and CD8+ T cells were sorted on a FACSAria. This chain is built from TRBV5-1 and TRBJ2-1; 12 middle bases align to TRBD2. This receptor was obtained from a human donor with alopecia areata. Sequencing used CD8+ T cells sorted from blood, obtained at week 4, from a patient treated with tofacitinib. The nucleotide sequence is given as TGCGCCAGCAGCTTAGGACTAGCGGGGTACAATGAGCAGTTCTTC. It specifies CASSLGLAGYNEQFF.